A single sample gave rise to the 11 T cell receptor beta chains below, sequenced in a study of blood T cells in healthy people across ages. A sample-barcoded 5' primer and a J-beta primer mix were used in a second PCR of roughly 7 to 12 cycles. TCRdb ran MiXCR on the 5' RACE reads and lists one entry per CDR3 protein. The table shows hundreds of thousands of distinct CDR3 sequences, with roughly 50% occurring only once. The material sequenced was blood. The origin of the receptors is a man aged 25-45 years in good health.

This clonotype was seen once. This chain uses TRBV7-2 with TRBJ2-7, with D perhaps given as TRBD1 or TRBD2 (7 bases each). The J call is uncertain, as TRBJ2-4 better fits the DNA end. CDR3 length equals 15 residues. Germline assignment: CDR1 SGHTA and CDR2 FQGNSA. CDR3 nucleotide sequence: TGTGCCAGCAGCCACCCGGGGGGACAGAGAAACATTCAGTACTTC. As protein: CASSHPGGQRNIQYF.

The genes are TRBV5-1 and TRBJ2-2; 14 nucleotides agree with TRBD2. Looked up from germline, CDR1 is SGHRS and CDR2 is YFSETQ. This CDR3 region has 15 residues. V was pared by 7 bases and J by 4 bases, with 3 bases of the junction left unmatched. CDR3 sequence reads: CASGLAGGLTGELFF. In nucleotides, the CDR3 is TGCGCCAGCGGACTAGCGGGGGGTCTCACCGGGGAGCTGTTTTTT.

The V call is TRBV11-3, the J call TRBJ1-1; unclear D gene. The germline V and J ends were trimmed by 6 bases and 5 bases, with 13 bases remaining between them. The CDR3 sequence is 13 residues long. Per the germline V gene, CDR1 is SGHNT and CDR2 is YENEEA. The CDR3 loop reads CASSSTDGTEAFF. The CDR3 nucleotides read TGTGCCAGCAGTTCCACGGACGGGACTGAAGCTTTCTTT.

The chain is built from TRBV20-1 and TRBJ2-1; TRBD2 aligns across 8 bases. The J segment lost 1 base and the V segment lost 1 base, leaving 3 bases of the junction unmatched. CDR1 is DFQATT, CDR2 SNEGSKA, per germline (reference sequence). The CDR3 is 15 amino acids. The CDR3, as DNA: TGCAGTGCTAGAGCGGGGGGGCCTTCCTACAATGAGCAGTTCTTC. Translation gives CSARAGGPSYNEQFF.

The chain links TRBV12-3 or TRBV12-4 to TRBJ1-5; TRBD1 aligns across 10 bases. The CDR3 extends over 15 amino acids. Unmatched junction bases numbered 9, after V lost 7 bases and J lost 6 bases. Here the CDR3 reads CASTPTGGFGQPQHF. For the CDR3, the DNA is TGTGCCAGCACCCCGACAGGGGGCTTTGGTCAGCCCCAGCATTTT.

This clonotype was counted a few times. The CDR3 sequence: CASLEQAELSYEQYF. The CDR3 DNA reads TGCGCCAGCCTAGAACAGGCTGAACTCTCCTACGAGCAGTACTTC. The chain couples TRBV10-2 to TRBJ2-7; D possibly corresponds to TRBD1 (5 bases). Trimming stripped 8 bases from V and 0 bases from J, with 17 bases between. The CDR3 has 15 amino acids. Germline assignment: CDR1 WSHSY and CDR2 SAAADI.

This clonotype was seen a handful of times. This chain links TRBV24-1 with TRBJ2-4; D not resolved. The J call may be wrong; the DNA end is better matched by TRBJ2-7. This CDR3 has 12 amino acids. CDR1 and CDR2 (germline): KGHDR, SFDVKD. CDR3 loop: CATSGPSYEQYF. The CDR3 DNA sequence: TGTGCCACCAGTGGTCCGAGCTACGAGCAGTACTTC.

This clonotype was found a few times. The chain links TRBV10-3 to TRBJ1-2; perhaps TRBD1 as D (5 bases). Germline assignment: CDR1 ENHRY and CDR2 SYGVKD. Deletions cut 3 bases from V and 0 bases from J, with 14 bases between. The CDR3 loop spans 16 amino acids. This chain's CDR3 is CAISDTERGPNYGYTF. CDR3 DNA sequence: TGTGCCATCAGTGACACAGAAAGGGGCCCTAACTATGGCTACACCTTC.

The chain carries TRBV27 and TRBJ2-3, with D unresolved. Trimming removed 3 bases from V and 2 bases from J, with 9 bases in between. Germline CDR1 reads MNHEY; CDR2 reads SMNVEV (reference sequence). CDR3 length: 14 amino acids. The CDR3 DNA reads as TGTGCCAGCAGTTTGCAGCACCCCACAGATACGCAGTATTTT. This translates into CASSLQHPTDTQYF.

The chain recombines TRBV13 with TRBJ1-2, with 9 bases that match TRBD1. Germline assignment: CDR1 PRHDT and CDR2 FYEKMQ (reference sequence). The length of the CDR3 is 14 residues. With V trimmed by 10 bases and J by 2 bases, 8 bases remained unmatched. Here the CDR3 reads CATTGQGLNYGYTF. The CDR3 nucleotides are TGTGCCACCACGGGACAGGGCTTAAACTATGGCTACACCTTC.

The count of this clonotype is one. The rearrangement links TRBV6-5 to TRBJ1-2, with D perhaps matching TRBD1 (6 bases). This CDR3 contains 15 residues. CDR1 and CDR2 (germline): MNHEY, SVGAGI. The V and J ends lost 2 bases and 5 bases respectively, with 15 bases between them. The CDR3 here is CASSYGAGVVYGYTF. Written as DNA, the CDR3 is TGTGCCAGCAGTTACGGGGCAGGGGTTGTTTATGGCTACACCTTC.